The present T cell receptor (beta chain) was sequenced within a study of blood T cell repertoires in COVID-19. Study-wide context: Italy, Spain and the United States were the sources of the convalescent and acute COVID-19 samples. Nucleic acid was either cDNA or gDNA, and it came from T cells, B-cell-depleted T cells, or PBMCs.

Per the original data handling: Researchers report that nucleated cell counts were estimated from reference gene primer amplification. Profiled with immunoSEQ multiplex PCR; TCRdb holds only in-frame clones, not every one. The V and J calls and the clone size are those of that table, but D and trimming were determined from the DNA. The sample carries about 130,000 clones, about 91% recorded once. This clone was counted a single time. V was clipped by 4 bases and J by 7 bases; unmatched bases: 7. Germline CDR1 is WNHNN and CDR2 is SYGVQD (reference sequence). This CDR3 region has 15 residues. This receptor was obtained from a man aged 50-59 years with acute or convalescent COVID-19. V gene TRBV10-1 combines with J gene TRBJ2-5; 12 nucleotides match TRBD1. Sample: peripheral blood. CDR3 nucleotides: TGCGCCAGCAGTGCCTTGGGACAGGGGGCTAGGACCCAGTACTTC. This gives the protein CASSALGQGARTQYF.